Here is one T cell receptor (beta chain) with its context. The antigen remains undetermined. Trimming cost V 5 bases and J 3 bases, with 19 bases left between them. Germline CDR1 and CDR2: SQVTM and ANQGSEA. CDR3 size: 15 residues. Assay: immunoSEQ multiplex PCR; the TCRdb copy retains only in-frame clones and omits some. The sample shows about 800,000 clones, roughly 96% of them seen only once. The data were taken from a study of shared clonotypes between healthy human individuals. Study-level points and caveats: Relative to memory subsets, naive subsets generally showed larger estimated richness.

Cells designated naive CD8 were CD45RO-negative and were positively selected for CCR7, with terminally differentiated effector memory CD45RA+ cells excluded. The chain employs TRBV29-1 and TRBJ1-2, with D possibly being TRBD1 (5 bases). Sequenced input: naive CD8+ T cells sorted from blood. The receptor comes from a man aged 25-45 years in good health. CDR3 loop: CSVFRPLLTDYGYTF. DNA for the CDR3: TGCAGCGTTTTTCGCCCTTTACTGACAGACTATGGCTACACCTTC.